The 28 T cell receptor beta chains below were found in one sample sequenced in a study of blood T cell repertoires in COVID-19. Assay: immunoSEQ multiplex PCR; the TCRdb copy retains only in-frame clones and omits some. Among approximately 290,000 clones listed, 90% were seen once. The material sequenced was PBMCs or T cells enriched from blood (not recorded which). These receptors all come from a woman under 40 who had recovered from COVID-19.

The rearrangement joins TRBV6-2 or TRBV6-3 to TRBJ2-7; D is perhaps TRBD1 (5 bases). Trimming took off 6 bases at V and 12 bases at J, with 18 bases between the two ends. CDR1 MNHEY and CDR2 SVGEGT come from the germline V gene. The CDR3 contains 12 residues. CDR3: CASSHDSPLWYF. CDR3 sequence (DNA): TGTGCCAGCAGCCACGACAGTCCTCTCTGGTACTTC.

Only one count was recorded for this clone. The V call is TRBV19, the J call TRBJ1-6, with 7 bases identical to TRBD1. J gave up 7 bases and V 7 bases, and 10 bases lay outside the gene matches. This CDR3 contains 15 residues. Germline values: CDR1 LNHDA, CDR2 SQIVND (reference sequence). CDR3 loop: CASTTTPDRNSPLHF. The DNA of the CDR3 is TGTGCCAGTACTACAACTCCGGACAGGAATTCACCCCTCCACTTT.

The chain employs TRBV28 and TRBJ2-1, with 7 bases that match TRBD2. Germline CDR1 MDHEN, CDR2 SYDVKM. J gave up 5 bases and V 4 bases, and 8 bases lay outside the gene matches. The CDR3 is 15 amino acids. The CDR3 nucleotides are TGTGCCAGCAGTTCAACCGGGACTACCAACAATGAGCAGTTCTTC. It is translated as CASSSTGTTNNEQFF.

V and J are TRBV9 and TRBJ1-3; D call uncertain. The V end was cut by 3 bases, the J end by 0 bases, with 16 bases between. The CDR3 length is 17 residues. Germline V gene data show CDR1 as SGDLS and CDR2 as YYNGEE. CDR3 nucleotides: TGTGCCAGCAGCGCCTTTTTGGGCCGCTACTCTGGAAACACCATATATTTT. Amino acid sequence: CASSAFLGRYSGNTIYF.

This chain connects TRBV28 to TRBJ2-1; TRBD2 aligns across 10 bases. Germline V gene data show CDR1 as MDHEN and CDR2 as SYDVKM. The CDR3 length is 16 residues. J was trimmed by 11 bases and V by 4 bases; bases with no gene match: 14. The CDR3 spells CASSSPGLAEQWKQFF. The CDR3 DNA sequence: TGTGCCAGCAGTTCTCCCGGACTAGCGGAACAATGGAAGCAGTTCTTC.

The gene calls are TRBV6-5 and TRBJ1-5, with 7 bases aligning to TRBD1. V trimming: 7 bases; J trimming: 0 bases; junction bases outside the gene matches: 6. Germline assignment: CDR1 MNHEY and CDR2 SVGAGI. This CDR3 region has 15 residues. CDR3 bases: TGTGCCAGCACTCGGGACAGCCTTAGCAATCAGCCCCAGCATTTT. Translation: CASTRDSLSNQPQHF.

This chain connects TRBV5-1 to TRBJ1-2; no clear D. Germline CDR1 reads SGHRS; CDR2 reads YFSETQ. Trimming cost V 1 base and J 7 bases, with 17 bases left between them. The CDR3 covers 15 residues. DNA of the CDR3: TGCGCCAGCAGCTTGAGTTTCGAGGGAAAGGGTGGCTACACCTTC. Its translation: CASSLSFEGKGGYTF.

The chain recombines TRBV10-3 with TRBJ1-2; D is possibly TRBD1 (6 bases). Germline V gene data show CDR1 as ENHRY and CDR2 as SYGVKD. Trimming took 4 bases from V and 8 from J, leaving 17 bases between them. The CDR3 totals 14 residues. This chain's CDR3 is CAISATSGVTGYTF. CDR3 coding DNA: TGTGCCATCAGTGCGACATCAGGGGTAACGGGCTACACCTTC.

The chain combines TRBV11-3 with TRBJ2-1; 7 bases agree with TRBD2. From germline, CDR1 is SGHNT and CDR2 YENEEA. Trimming removed 5 bases from V and 6 bases from J; junction bases left unmatched: 4. The CDR3 contains 13 residues. The DNA of the CDR3 is TGTGCCAGCAGCGACCGGACTAGCAATGAGCAGTTCTTC. Translation: CASSDRTSNEQFF.

This clone was seen only once. The genes are TRBV24-1 and TRBJ2-3; tentatively, D is TRBD1 (6 bases). The CDR3 covers 14 residues. Trimming stripped 4 bases from V and 3 bases from J, with 10 bases between. CDR1 is KGHDR, CDR2 SFDVKD, per germline. In nucleotides, the CDR3 is TGTGCCACCAGTGACCGGGACAAGACAGATACGCAGTATTTT. It encodes CATSDRDKTDTQYF.

The chain is built from TRBV29-1 and TRBJ1-1, with TRBD1 matching over 8 bases. V lost 3 bases and J lost 7; bases outside the gene matches: 7. Germline loops: CDR1 SQVTM, CDR2 ANQGSEA. The CDR3 is made up of 13 amino acids. The DNA for the CDR3 is TGCAGCGTTGAGACAGGGGTAACGGGTGAAGCTTTCTTT. This codes for CSVETGVTGEAFF. The full variable domain, completed using reference TRBV29-1 and TRBJ1-1, is SAVISQKPSRDICQRGTSLTIQCQVDSQVTMMFWYRQQPGQSLTLIATANQGSEATYESGFVIDKFPISRPNLTFSTLTVSNMSPEDSSIYLCSVETGVTGEAFFGQGTRLTVV.

The rearrangement links TRBV15 to TRBJ2-3; unclear D gene. The V gene lost 1 base and the J gene lost 1 base, with 9 bases spanning the gap. The germline gives CDR1 LNHNV, CDR2 YYDKDF (reference sequence). The CDR3 spans 15 residues. Written as DNA, the CDR3 is TGTGCCACCAGCAGAGGCAAAACGGGCACAGATACGCAGTATTTT. This encodes CATSRGKTGTDTQYF.

V and J are TRBV24-1 and TRBJ1-2, with no clear D. CDR1 is KGHDR, CDR2 SFDVKD, per germline. Trimming removed 9 bases from V and 5 bases from J, with 12 bases in between. The CDR3 spans 12 residues. CDR3 protein: CATFQTGYGYTF. The CDR3 DNA follows: TGTGCCACCTTCCAGACGGGGTATGGCTACACCTTC.

The chain couples TRBV28 to TRBJ1-4, with a weak D call TRBD1 (6 bases). This CDR3 has 14 amino acids. Germline CDR1 MDHEN, CDR2 SYDVKM. Trimming left V 5 bases short and J 12 bases short, with 19 bases between. The CDR3 nucleotides are TGTGCCAGCAGTCCTCCTAACAGGGTGATAGAACTGTTTTTT. Translated, it gives CASSPPNRVIELFF.

This clone was observed once. Other DNA sequences from this sample encode an identical CDR3 as well. The chain links TRBV7-9 to TRBJ1-2, with 8 nucleotides matching TRBD1. V was clipped by 5 bases and J by 4 bases; unmatched bases: 6. Germline V gene sequence: CDR1 SEHNR, CDR2 FQNEAQ (reference sequence). This CDR3 is built from 14 residues. The CDR3 loop reads CASSPGQGTYGYTF. The CDR3 nucleotides read TGTGCCAGCAGCCCAGGACAGGGAACCTATGGCTACACCTTC.

V and J are TRBV11-2 and TRBJ2-7; 8 nucleotides line up with TRBD1. Germline trimming cut 5 bases from V and 5 bases from J; bases unmatched to any gene: 11. CDR3 length: 15 residues. Germline CDR1 is SGHAT and CDR2 is FQNNGV. The CDR3: CASSADRGRFHEQYF. The CDR3, as DNA: TGTGCCAGCAGCGCTGACAGGGGTAGGTTCCACGAGCAGTACTTC.

The CDR3 here is CASSQRGFSYEQYF. CDR3 bases: TGTGCCAGCAGCCAACGGGGATTCTCCTACGAGCAGTACTTC. The V and J genes are TRBV7-2 and TRBJ2-7, with a weak D call TRBD2 (5 bases). Germline CDR1 reads SGHTA; CDR2 reads FQGNSA. V shed 5 bases and J shed 0 bases, with 11 bases lying between them. The length of the CDR3 is 14 residues.

In this sample, this clone turned up once. This chain uses TRBV30 with TRBJ1-5; possibly TRBD1 for D (6 bases). Germline V gene sequence: CDR1 GTSNPN, CDR2 SVGIG (reference sequence). V lost 1 base, J lost 5 bases, and 9 bases lay in between. The CDR3 totals 13 residues. The CDR3 bases are TGTGCCTGGAGTGGGCAGGGGTATCAGCCCCAGCATTTT. The encoded protein is CAWSGQGYQPQHF.

The J gene is TRBJ2-1, the V gene TRBV11-3, with 7 bases fitting TRBD2. This CDR3 has 14 residues. The germline CDR1 and CDR2 sequences are SGHNT and YENEEA. Trimming cost V 5 bases and J 10 bases; bases outside gene matches: 11. This chain's CDR3 is CASSPASGTREQFF. The CDR3 DNA is TGTGCCAGCAGCCCCGCCAGCGGGACTCGGGAGCAGTTCTTC. The whole variable domain, remainder taken from reference TRBV11-3 and TRBJ2-1, is EAGVVQSPRYKIIEKKQPVAFWCNPISGHNTLYWYLQNLGQGPELLIRYENEEAVDDSQLPKDRFSAERLKGVDSTLKIQPAELGDSAVYLCASSPASGTREQFFGPGTRLTVL.

DNA of the CDR3: TGTGCCAGCAGTTTCGACAGGGGCGGCACTGAAGCTTTCTTT. Encoded protein: CASSFDRGGTEAFF. The rearrangement joins TRBV5-4 to TRBJ1-1; 8 bases fit TRBD1. Germline V lookup: CDR1 SGHNT, CDR2 YYREEE (reference sequence). Trimming at V came to 5 bases and at J to 4 bases, leaving 7 bases not matched to a gene. CDR3 length: 14 amino acids.

The chain uses TRBV3-1 (or the pseudogene TRBV3-2) and TRBJ2-1; D gene uncertain. The CDR3 has 11 residues. The V gene lost 3 bases and the J gene lost 10 bases, with 7 bases spanning the gap. Germline V gives CDR1 LGHDT, CDR2 YNNKEL (reference sequence). The DNA for the CDR3 is TGTGCCAGCAGCCACCCTGGCGAGCAGTTCTTC. Translating gives CASSHPGEQFF.

This clone was observed a handful of times. This chain uses TRBV11-2 with TRBJ2-1; 9 bases are a match to TRBD2. V shed 1 base, J shed 7 bases, and the junction held 5 bases outside the gene matches. The V gene's germline CDR1 is SGHAT and CDR2 FQNNGV. The CDR3 is 15 amino acids. CDR3 sequence (DNA): TGTGCCAGCAGCTTAGTAGCGGGAGCGGTTAATGAGCAGTTCTTC. Translation gives CASSLVAGAVNEQFF.

The chain uses TRBV4-1 and TRBJ1-6; 7 nucleotides match TRBD1. This CDR3 has 17 residues. V dropped 1 base and J dropped 7; count of bases not matched to a gene: 10. The germline CDR1 and CDR2 sequences are MGHRA and YSYEKL. The DNA for the CDR3 is TGCGCCAGCAGCCAAGGGCCGAGGGGGCGGCGGAATTCACCCCTCCACTTT. It encodes CASSQGPRGRRNSPLHF.

The chain employs TRBV29-1 and TRBJ1-1; 9 bases agree with TRBD1. Germline V lookup: CDR1 SQVTM, CDR2 ANQGSEA. Trimming took 0 bases from V and 5 from J; bases not matched to a gene: 10. The CDR3 covers 16 residues. This chain's CDR3 is CSVEDFGGQGITEAFF. CDR3 DNA sequence: TGCAGCGTTGAAGACTTCGGGGGACAGGGTATAACTGAAGCTTTCTTT.

Remarks on this clone: The junction departs from germline at one end; a sequencing error may be responsible. The chain has TRBV7-2 and TRBJ2-1; D call uncertain. The CDR3 runs to 12 residues. CDR1 and CDR2 (germline): SGHTA, FQGNSA. CDR3 nucleotide sequence: TGTGCCAGCAGCTCCACCTACGATGAGCAGTTCTTC. Amino acid sequence: CASSSTYDEQFF.

V gene TRBV15 combines with J gene TRBJ2-7; 9 nucleotides agree with TRBD2. Looked up from germline, CDR1 is LNHNV and CDR2 is YYDKDF (reference sequence). CDR3 size: 16 residues. Unmatched junction bases numbered 8, after V lost 2 bases and J lost 3 bases. The CDR3 is CATSRNIAGEVYEQYF. CDR3 DNA sequence: TGTGCCACCAGCAGAAATATAGCGGGAGAAGTCTACGAGCAGTACTTC.

V usage is TRBV2 and J usage is TRBJ2-7; 8 bases fit TRBD2. CDR1 and CDR2 from the germline V gene are SNHLY and FYNNEI. The CDR3 consists of 15 residues. V gave up 0 bases and J gave up 6 bases; unmatched junction bases: 7. CDR3 nucleotides: TGTGCCAGCAGTGAAGCGTTGCGGGGGGCCTCCGAGCAGTACTTC. Translated: CASSEALRGASEQYF.

V and J are TRBV2 and TRBJ1-5, with D possibly being TRBD1 (6 bases). CDR3 length: 13 residues. The V end lost 8 bases, the J end lost 3 bases, and 11 bases lay between the germline ends. From germline, CDR1 is SNHLY and CDR2 FYNNEI. CDR3 loop: CASGGQPNQPQHF. The DNA of the CDR3 is TGTGCCAGCGGTGGACAGCCCAATCAGCCCCAGCATTTT. The entire variable domain, with the rest obtained from reference TRBV2 and TRBJ1-5, is as follows: EPEVTQTPSHQVTQMGQEVILRCVPISNHLYFYWYRQILGQKVEFLVSFYNNEISEKSEIFDDQFSVERPDGSNFTLKIRSTKLEDSAMYFCASGGQPNQPQHFGDGTRLSIL.